This note documents a single T cell receptor beta chain sequence. Which cohort a participant joined came from the clinical history participants gave. This entry belongs to a study of blood T cell repertoires in COVID-19. The germline gives CDR1 SEHNR, CDR2 FQNEAQ (reference sequence). The CDR3 consists of 13 residues. V lost 1 base, J lost 6 bases, and 9 bases lay in between. Some clones are missing from TCRdb's copy, which holds only in-frame ones; the method was immunoSEQ multiplex PCR. The table lists hundreds of thousands of clones, 85% to 90% of them singletons, with over 0.85% in the top ten. Input material: PBMCs or T cells enriched from blood (not recorded which). The source of this sequence is a man between 45 and 60 years old who had been exposed to COVID-19. V is TRBV7-9 and J is TRBJ1-1; no clear D gene. The CDR3: CASSLVVGAEAFF. CDR3 coding DNA: TGTGCCAGCAGCTTAGTGGTGGGAGCTGAAGCTTTCTTT.